This TCR beta chain was recorded in a study of T-cell reconstitution after alpha-beta-depleted transplantation in children (dated by TCRdb to about 2016). With regard to the full study: Using TCR repertoire profiling, the study followed T-cell immune reconstitution in a quantitative way in children after TCRalphabeta/CD19-depleted allogeneic hematopoietic cell transplantation.

The junction carries 10 bases between V and J, which are trimmed by 2 bases and 2 bases respectively. CDR3 length: 14 amino acids, cysteine to phenylalanine. This entry keeps only the CDR3 DNA: 42 bases, framed from base 1. CDR1 and CDR2 (DFQATT, SNEGSKA) derive from the germline V gene (reference sequence). The treatment or condition label of this sample denotes: allogeneic hematopoietic cell transplantation with graft depleted of TCRalphabeta T cells and CD19 B cells. TCRalphabeta/CD19-depleted allogeneic hematopoietic cell grafts were given to the transplant recipients, all of whom were children. Library construction relied on PCR. Sequencer: Illumina HiSeq 2500. TCR libraries were prepared with molecular barcoding, using unique molecular identifiers to normalize TCRbeta repertoire quantification. Through fastp at Q25 and MiXCR, TCRdb rebuilt clones from the public reads, retaining in-frame beta chains. Under each unique CDR3 protein, matching rows form one entry showing the most common genes and DNA. This sample has some 87,000 distinct CDR3 sequences in its table, and roughly a sixth of those were observed once. Around 19% of the sample is in the top ten clones.

This clonotype was seen a few times. It lacks a known antigen. No much larger clonotype is one base removed from it; base qualities were not supplied. The research as a whole found: The apparently early alphabetaT-cell count recovery about two months after transplant was reportedly dependent on only several hundred rapidly expanded clones derived from non-depleted graft cells. Hyperexpanded clone frequencies declined over subsequent months; after one year, T-cell counts and TCRbeta diversity were mostly attributed to newly produced T cells. In some patients, the high TCRbeta diversity seen at day 60 was put down to recipient T cells and intrathymic progenitors that had survived conditioning.

Here the chain combines TRBV20-1 and TRBJ2-1; a tentative D call is TRBD2 (6 bases match). Material: PBMCs, mostly from graft donor cells, obtained 180 days after TCRalphabeta/CD19-depleted stem cell transplant. This clonotype was sampled from a male patient between 2 and 15 years old who had a stem cell transplant for acute lymphoblastic leukemia, so the T cells may come from the graft donor. The nucleotide sequence is TGCAGTGCTAGACGGAGGGATCCCTACAATGAGCAGTTCTTC. This codes for CSARRRDPYNEQFF.